These T cell receptor beta chains were read from a single sample in a study of human T cells and chemical hapten exposure. Each CDR3 protein is one row after TCRdb ran MiXCR on the RACE reads. The table lists a few hundred thousand distinct CDR3 sequences, around 5% of them singletons. This specimen was whole blood, taken in connection with sensitization to the hapten diphenylcyclopropenone (DPC). The receptors come from a woman under 30 with alopecia areata. Some clones in this sample may be carry-over from other donors' samples. The CDR3 runs from the conserved cysteine through the conserved F or W. Fields, in order: V gene, CDR3 length, D gene, clone size, J gene, CDR3 protein, CDR3 DNA. The D gene is left open where the match is weak. A clone size is listed for some rows: how often the clone was seen (once, few, many), or a class if it is expanded.

v_gene: TRBV2; len: 12; d_gene: .; abundance: few; j_gene: TRBJ2-3; CDR3aa: CASKTGSDTQYF; CDR3nt: TGTGCCAGCAAAACAGGATCAGATACGCAGTATTTT
v_gene: TRBV27; len: 13; d_gene: .; abundance: many; j_gene: TRBJ1-5; CDR3aa: CASSLQGRQPQHF; CDR3nt: TGTGCCAGCAGTTTACAGGGGCGTCAGCCCCAGCATTTT
v_gene: TRBV5-1; len: 15; d_gene: .; abundance: .; j_gene: TRBJ2-3; CDR3aa: CASSLVRVRTDTQYF; CDR3nt: TGCGCCAGCAGCTTGGTGAGGGTAAGAACAGATACGCAGTATTTT
v_gene: TRBV12-5; len: 11; d_gene: .; abundance: .; j_gene: TRBJ1-5; CDR3aa: CASGLHQPQHF; CDR3nt: TGTGCTAGTGGTTTACATCAGCCCCAGCATTTT
v_gene: TRBV6-5; len: 15; d_gene: .; abundance: .; j_gene: TRBJ2-7; CDR3aa: CASQSTWQASYEQYF; CDR3nt: TGTGCCAGCCAAAGCACCTGGCAGGCGTCCTACGAGCAGTACTTC
v_gene: TRBV18; len: 14; d_gene: .; abundance: .; j_gene: TRBJ1-1; CDR3aa: CASSPSIKNTEAFF; CDR3nt: TGTGCCAGCTCGCCATCTATTAAGAACACTGAAGCTTTCTTT
v_gene: TRBV5-8; len: 13; d_gene: .; abundance: .; j_gene: TRBJ1-1; CDR3aa: CASSGRQLSPAFF; CDR3nt: TGTGCCAGCAGCGGGAGACAGCTATCGCCGGCTTTCTTT
v_gene: TRBV7-8; len: 13; d_gene: .; abundance: .; j_gene: TRBJ2-5; CDR3aa: CASSLSTSETQYF; CDR3nt: TGTGCCAGCAGCTTATCCACTAGCGAGACCCAGTACTTC
v_gene: TRBV20-1; len: 13; d_gene: .; abundance: few; j_gene: TRBJ2-3; CDR3aa: CSARVVSTDTQYF; CDR3nt: TGCAGTGCTAGGGTTGTTTCCACAGATACGCAGTATTTT
v_gene: TRBV12-3/TRBV12-4; len: 14; d_gene: .; abundance: many; j_gene: TRBJ2-2; CDR3aa: CASSLTANTGELFF; CDR3nt: TGTGCCAGCAGTCTCACCGCGAACACCGGGGAGCTGTTTTTT
v_gene: TRBV10-3; len: 14; d_gene: .; abundance: many; j_gene: TRBJ1-1; CDR3aa: CAITVGEMNTEAFF; CDR3nt: TGTGCCATCACTGTGGGGGAAATGAACACTGAAGCTTTCTTT
v_gene: TRBV7-9; len: 13; d_gene: .; abundance: many; j_gene: TRBJ1-2; CDR3aa: CASSPPVGYGYTF; CDR3nt: TGTGCCAGCAGCCCCCCTGTAGGCTATGGCTACACCTTC
v_gene: TRBV5-4; len: 16; d_gene: TRBD1; abundance: few; j_gene: TRBJ2-1; CDR3aa: CASSFYTGGLGNEQFF; CDR3nt: TGTGCCAGCAGCTTTTATACAGGGGGTCTCGGCAATGAGCAGTTCTTC
v_gene: TRBV5-5; len: 15; d_gene: .; abundance: many; j_gene: TRBJ2-1; CDR3aa: CASTPKQGRYNEQFF; CDR3nt: TGTGCCAGCACCCCCAAACAGGGACGCTACAATGAGCAGTTCTTC
v_gene: TRBV3-1; len: 20; d_gene: TRBD1; abundance: .; j_gene: TRBJ1-3; CDR3aa: CASSQVVLGNNRDRGNTIYF; CDR3nt: TGTGCCAGCAGCCAAGTTGTTCTGGGGAACAACCGGGACAGGGGAAACACCATATATTTT
v_gene: TRBV2; len: 16; d_gene: TRBD1; abundance: many; j_gene: TRBJ1-6; CDR3aa: CASSVRTGVPHSPLHF; CDR3nt: TGTGCCAGCAGTGTTAGGACAGGGGTCCCGCATTCACCCCTCCACTTT
v_gene: TRBV12-3/TRBV12-4; len: 13; d_gene: .; abundance: .; j_gene: TRBJ1-1; CDR3aa: CASSLEGLTEAFF; CDR3nt: TGTGCCAGCAGTTTAGAGGGTTTAACTGAAGCTTTCTTT
v_gene: TRBV10-3; len: 16; d_gene: TRBD1; abundance: many; j_gene: TRBJ1-5; CDR3aa: CAISDFATGAGQPQHF; CDR3nt: TGTGCCATCAGTGATTTTGCGACAGGGGCAGGCCAGCCCCAGCATTTT
v_gene: TRBV6-6; len: 17; d_gene: TRBD1; abundance: .; j_gene: TRBJ2-5; CDR3aa: CASSYSMDRRSQETQYF; CDR3nt: TGTGCCAGCAGTTACTCGATGGACAGGCGATCCCAAGAGACCCAGTACTTC
v_gene: TRBV24-1; len: 14; d_gene: .; abundance: few; j_gene: TRBJ2-5; CDR3aa: CATSEPDGQETQYF; CDR3nt: TGTGCCACCAGTGAACCAGACGGGCAAGAGACCCAGTACTTC
v_gene: TRBV12-3/TRBV12-4; len: 13; d_gene: .; abundance: few; j_gene: TRBJ2-1; CDR3aa: CASTRTLWDEQFF; CDR3nt: TGTGCCAGCACCCGGACCCTTTGGGATGAGCAGTTCTTC
v_gene: TRBV12-3/TRBV12-4; len: 10; d_gene: .; abundance: many; j_gene: TRBJ2-3; CDR3aa: CASSGLRQYF; CDR3nt: TGTGCCAGCAGTGGACTACGGCAGTATTTT
v_gene: TRBV3-1; len: 14; d_gene: TRBD1; abundance: .; j_gene: TRBJ1-2; CDR3aa: CASSQRGTGYGYTF; CDR3nt: TGTGCCAGCAGCCAACGCGGGACAGGGTACGGCTACACCTTC
v_gene: TRBV7-8; len: 16; d_gene: TRBD2; abundance: .; j_gene: TRBJ2-5; CDR3aa: CASNQGQLAGPPTQYF; CDR3nt: TGTGCCAGCAACCAGGGTCAACTAGCGGGGCCCCCCACCCAGTACTTC
v_gene: TRBV18; len: 17; d_gene: TRBD2; abundance: few; j_gene: TRBJ2-3; CDR3aa: CASSPRGLASRPDTQYF; CDR3nt: TGTGCCAGCTCACCACGGGGACTAGCCAGTCGCCCAGATACGCAGTATTTT
v_gene: TRBV6-5; len: 15; d_gene: .; abundance: few; j_gene: TRBJ2-5; CDR3aa: CASSYEGSRQETQYF; CDR3nt: TGTGCCAGCAGTTACGAGGGGAGCCGTCAAGAGACCCAGTACTTC
v_gene: TRBV3-1; len: 13; d_gene: .; abundance: many; j_gene: TRBJ2-3; CDR3aa: CASSQVTTDTQYF; CDR3nt: TGTGCCAGCAGCCAAGTCACAACAGATACGCAGTATTTT
v_gene: TRBV6-2/TRBV6-3; len: 13; d_gene: .; abundance: many; j_gene: TRBJ1-5; CDR3aa: CASSVTENQPQHF; CDR3nt: TGTGCCAGCAGTGTTACAGAGAATCAGCCCCAGCATTTT
v_gene: TRBV6-1; len: 14; d_gene: TRBD1; abundance: few; j_gene: TRBJ1-1; CDR3aa: CASRRQGMNTEAFF; CDR3nt: TGTGCCAGCAGAAGACAGGGAATGAACACTGAAGCTTTCTTT
v_gene: TRBV6-6; len: 13; d_gene: .; abundance: .; j_gene: TRBJ1-5; CDR3aa: CASSIQGIQPQHF; CDR3nt: TGTGCCAGCAGTATCCAGGGGATACAGCCCCAGCATTTT
v_gene: TRBV7-2; len: 15; d_gene: .; abundance: many; j_gene: TRBJ1-5; CDR3aa: CASTLVGAGNQPQHF; CDR3nt: TGTGCCAGCACCTTAGTCGGGGCGGGCAATCAGCCCCAGCATTTT
v_gene: TRBV20-1; len: 14; d_gene: .; abundance: .; j_gene: TRBJ1-1; CDR3aa: CSARDNWGDTEAFF; CDR3nt: TGCAGTGCTAGAGATAATTGGGGGGACACTGAAGCTTTCTTT
v_gene: TRBV4-2; len: 13; d_gene: .; abundance: few; j_gene: TRBJ2-7; CDR3aa: CASSQSWSDEQYF; CDR3nt: TGTGCCAGCAGCCAAAGTTGGAGCGACGAGCAGTACTTC
v_gene: TRBV18; len: 14; d_gene: .; abundance: .; j_gene: TRBJ2-4; CDR3aa: CASSPAGSKNIQYF; CDR3nt: TGTGCCAGCTCACCAGCCGGGTCCAAAAACATTCAGTACTTC
v_gene: TRBV6-6; len: 12; d_gene: TRBD2; abundance: few; j_gene: TRBJ2-5; CDR3aa: CASFREGETQYF; CDR3nt: TGTGCCAGCTTCAGGGAGGGAGAGACCCAGTACTTC
v_gene: TRBV28; len: 14; d_gene: TRBD1; abundance: many; j_gene: TRBJ1-1; CDR3aa: CASSSRGQRTEAFF; CDR3nt: TGTGCCAGCAGTTCCCGGGGACAGCGCACTGAAGCTTTCTTT
v_gene: TRBV29-1; len: 17; d_gene: .; abundance: few; j_gene: TRBJ2-7; CDR3aa: CSVAIGRAVANPYEQYF; CDR3nt: TGCAGCGTTGCGATTGGCAGGGCCGTCGCCAACCCTTACGAGCAGTACTTC
v_gene: TRBV2; len: 15; d_gene: TRBD1; abundance: many; j_gene: TRBJ1-4; CDR3aa: CASREWTGTNEKLFF; CDR3nt: TGTGCCAGCAGGGAATGGACAGGGACTAATGAAAAACTGTTTTTT
v_gene: TRBV3-1; len: 13; d_gene: .; abundance: .; j_gene: TRBJ1-3; CDR3aa: CASRQAPGNTIYF; CDR3nt: TGTGCCAGCAGGCAGGCTCCTGGAAACACCATATATTTT
v_gene: TRBV25-1; len: 13; d_gene: .; abundance: many; j_gene: TRBJ2-1; CDR3aa: CASSPGRYNEQFF; CDR3nt: TGTGCCAGCAGTCCGGGACGCTACAATGAGCAGTTCTTC
v_gene: TRBV24-1; len: 13; d_gene: .; abundance: .; j_gene: TRBJ2-2; CDR3aa: CATRDPGTGELFF; CDR3nt: TGTGCCACCAGGGATCCCGGGACCGGGGAGCTGTTTTTT
v_gene: TRBV25-1; len: 12; d_gene: .; abundance: many; j_gene: TRBJ1-5; CDR3aa: CASSDWGQPQHF; CDR3nt: TGTGCCAGCAGTGATTGGGGTCAGCCCCAGCATTTT
v_gene: TRBV12-3/TRBV12-4; len: 16; d_gene: TRBD1; abundance: .; j_gene: TRBJ2-1; CDR3aa: CASRGGQGVAYNEQFF; CDR3nt: TGTGCCAGCAGAGGAGGACAGGGGGTTGCCTACAATGAGCAGTTCTTC
v_gene: TRBV6-6; len: 14; d_gene: .; abundance: few; j_gene: TRBJ1-3; CDR3aa: CASSRGASGNTIYF; CDR3nt: TGTGCCAGCAGTCGCGGGGCCTCTGGAAACACCATATATTTT
v_gene: TRBV7-9; len: 11; d_gene: .; abundance: .; j_gene: TRBJ2-5; CDR3aa: CASSFREAQYF; CDR3nt: TGTGCCAGCAGCTTTAGGGAGGCCCAGTACTTC
v_gene: TRBV6-5; len: 16; d_gene: .; abundance: many; j_gene: TRBJ2-1; CDR3aa: CASSYSGGGNYNEQFF; CDR3nt: TGTGCCAGCAGTTACTCGGGCGGGGGCAACTACAATGAGCAGTTCTTC